What follows are 3 T cell receptor beta chains derived from one specimen sequenced in a study of CD8+CD57+ T cells in acquired aplastic anemia. Genomic DNA constituted the template upon which TCR beta VDJ and CDR3 profiling was performed. TCRdb called the reads again in MiXCR, with one record for every CDR3 protein. In the table there are some 150,000 distinct CDR3 sequences, about 40% of which are singletons. The sequenced material came from sorted CD4+, CD8+, or CD8+CD57+ T cells (not recorded which) from PBMCs. The receptors here all came from a human donor in good health, serving as a control.

This clonotype was recorded many times. V and J are TRBV10-1 and TRBJ1-5; 7 positions match TRBD1. Per the germline V gene, CDR1 is WNHNN and CDR2 is SYGVQD (reference sequence). V gave up 11 bases and J gave up 0 bases; unmatched junction bases: 19. This CDR3 spans 18 amino acids. CDR3 sequence reads: CAGRAGQGVSHSNQPQHF. In nucleotides, the CDR3 is TGCGCCGGGCGGGCGGGTCAGGGGGTAAGTCATAGCAATCAGCCCCAGCATTTT.

The sample holds many counts of this clonotype. V and J are TRBV7-9 and TRBJ2-5, with a tentative D call TRBD2 (5 bases). The CDR3 runs 16 residues. Germline values: CDR1 SEHNR, CDR2 FQNEAQ (reference sequence). V shed 4 bases and J shed 1 base, with 16 bases lying between them. Here the CDR3 reads CASSSAARAGQETQYF. DNA of the CDR3: TGTGCCAGCAGCTCAGCAGCGCGGGCAGGCCAAGAGACCCAGTACTTC.

This clonotype was seen at least ten times. The chain joins TRBV30 to TRBJ2-5; D tentatively reads TRBD1 or TRBD2 (5 bases each). The CDR3 covers 13 residues. V was cut by 3 bases and J by 2 bases, with 10 bases left in between. CDR1 GTSNPN and CDR2 SVGIG come from the germline V gene (reference sequence). The CDR3: CAWRRWGQETQYF. The CDR3 region has the DNA TGTGCCTGGAGGCGCTGGGGGCAAGAGACCCAGTACTTC.